This TCR beta chain was captured by sequencing in a study of blood T cell repertoires in COVID-19 (TCRdb year 2020). Some background on the complete study: Samples covering the acute and convalescent phases of COVID-19 were provided by collaborators in the United States, Italy and Spain. The material from the prospective study consisted of cDNA or gDNA derived from T cells, B-cell-depleted T cells, or PBMCs. Deeply sampled blood TCRbeta repertoires from subjects exposed to, actively infected with, or recovered from COVID-19 were included in the dataset. A freely available public database, intended as a resource for researchers studying the immune response to SARS-CoV-2, is where the repertoires were released. The samples were drawn from two sources: the first 160 participants of the ongoing ImmuneRACE study, and 950 to 1,500 subjects contributed by 6 global collaborators. A de-identified subject ID, COVID-19 status, age in years and sex were almost always included in the sample metadata. Where HLA class I and class II types were available, the types were taken from metadata supplied by the sample provider, not from assay-based typing.

TCRbeta CDR3 regions were amplified from genomic DNA by means of the immunoSEQ Assay, a bias-controlled multiplex PCR. The published analysis was carried out like this. The number of nucleated cells in each sample was estimated from the amplification of reference gene primers within the assay. To quantify the absolute abundance of each unique TCRbeta CDR3 rearrangement, sequence reads were collapsed and filtered. For each sample, productive Simpson clonality was calculated as the square root of Simpson's diversity index over productive rearrangements. TCRdb stores this immuneACCESS table with in-frame sequences only. Part of the clones is absent; in the studies checked, under half of the shortfall reflects unresolved V genes, and no reason is known for the rest. The V and J calls and clone size are taken from that table; D and trimming were inferred from the DNA. This sample comprises approximately 340,000 clones, roughly 90% of them detected only once. The ten top clones hold roughly a tenth of the sample.

One collaborating source in Seattle enrolled patients during active infection and followed them longitudinally through the course of disease. Whole blood was collected in K2EDTA tubes by collaborating institutions according to the institutions' own protocols. For TCRbeta analysis, collaborator samples were shipped as frozen whole blood, as isolated PBMCs, or as DNA extracted from either sample type. Findings and caveats that apply to the study as a whole: How much clinical and demographic metadata was included differed by source and by participant, and the metadata was provided uncurated.

This clone was recorded a few times. No antigen is known for it. No much larger clone is present one base from it, and per-base qualities are unavailable. Sequenced sample: peripheral blood. The clonotype comes from a man aged 25-45 years with COVID-19, enrolled during active disease.

The nucleotide sequence is TGTGCCAGCTCACCATGGGTAGCCGTAGAATCCAGTGAGCAGTTCTTC. It specifies CASSPWVAVESSEQFF. This chain joins TRBV18 to TRBJ2-1, with the D gene too uncertain to name. V is pared back by 2 bases and J by 9 bases, with 20 bases lying between the germline termini. Via the germline V gene, CDR1 is KGHSH and CDR2 LQKENI. From the cysteine up to the phenylalanine, the CDR3 has a length of 16 residues. Only the CDR3 region is kept as DNA, spanning 48 bases read in frame from base 1.